A single T cell receptor beta chain is shown here with its context. Assay: immunoSEQ multiplex PCR; the TCRdb copy retains only in-frame clones and omits some. The repertoire has 130,000 to 150,000 clones, around 84% of them found once; the top ten carry approximately 4.7%. The source of the sample is a study of T cell responses to AZD1222 COVID-19 vaccine. V gave up 9 bases and J gave up 5 bases; unmatched junction bases: 10. The CDR3 spans 14 residues. From germline, CDR1 is SGHNT and CDR2 YYREEE (reference sequence). Sequencing was performed on peripheral blood, taken 28 days after the second AZD1222 dose. V is TRBV5-4 and J is TRBJ2-5, with 10 bases identical to TRBD2. This clonotype was obtained from an adult who received the AZD1222 COVID-19 vaccine. The DNA for the CDR3 is TGTGCCACCCAGATAGCGGGGGGACGGGAGACCCAGTACTTC. This encodes CATQIAGGRETQYF.